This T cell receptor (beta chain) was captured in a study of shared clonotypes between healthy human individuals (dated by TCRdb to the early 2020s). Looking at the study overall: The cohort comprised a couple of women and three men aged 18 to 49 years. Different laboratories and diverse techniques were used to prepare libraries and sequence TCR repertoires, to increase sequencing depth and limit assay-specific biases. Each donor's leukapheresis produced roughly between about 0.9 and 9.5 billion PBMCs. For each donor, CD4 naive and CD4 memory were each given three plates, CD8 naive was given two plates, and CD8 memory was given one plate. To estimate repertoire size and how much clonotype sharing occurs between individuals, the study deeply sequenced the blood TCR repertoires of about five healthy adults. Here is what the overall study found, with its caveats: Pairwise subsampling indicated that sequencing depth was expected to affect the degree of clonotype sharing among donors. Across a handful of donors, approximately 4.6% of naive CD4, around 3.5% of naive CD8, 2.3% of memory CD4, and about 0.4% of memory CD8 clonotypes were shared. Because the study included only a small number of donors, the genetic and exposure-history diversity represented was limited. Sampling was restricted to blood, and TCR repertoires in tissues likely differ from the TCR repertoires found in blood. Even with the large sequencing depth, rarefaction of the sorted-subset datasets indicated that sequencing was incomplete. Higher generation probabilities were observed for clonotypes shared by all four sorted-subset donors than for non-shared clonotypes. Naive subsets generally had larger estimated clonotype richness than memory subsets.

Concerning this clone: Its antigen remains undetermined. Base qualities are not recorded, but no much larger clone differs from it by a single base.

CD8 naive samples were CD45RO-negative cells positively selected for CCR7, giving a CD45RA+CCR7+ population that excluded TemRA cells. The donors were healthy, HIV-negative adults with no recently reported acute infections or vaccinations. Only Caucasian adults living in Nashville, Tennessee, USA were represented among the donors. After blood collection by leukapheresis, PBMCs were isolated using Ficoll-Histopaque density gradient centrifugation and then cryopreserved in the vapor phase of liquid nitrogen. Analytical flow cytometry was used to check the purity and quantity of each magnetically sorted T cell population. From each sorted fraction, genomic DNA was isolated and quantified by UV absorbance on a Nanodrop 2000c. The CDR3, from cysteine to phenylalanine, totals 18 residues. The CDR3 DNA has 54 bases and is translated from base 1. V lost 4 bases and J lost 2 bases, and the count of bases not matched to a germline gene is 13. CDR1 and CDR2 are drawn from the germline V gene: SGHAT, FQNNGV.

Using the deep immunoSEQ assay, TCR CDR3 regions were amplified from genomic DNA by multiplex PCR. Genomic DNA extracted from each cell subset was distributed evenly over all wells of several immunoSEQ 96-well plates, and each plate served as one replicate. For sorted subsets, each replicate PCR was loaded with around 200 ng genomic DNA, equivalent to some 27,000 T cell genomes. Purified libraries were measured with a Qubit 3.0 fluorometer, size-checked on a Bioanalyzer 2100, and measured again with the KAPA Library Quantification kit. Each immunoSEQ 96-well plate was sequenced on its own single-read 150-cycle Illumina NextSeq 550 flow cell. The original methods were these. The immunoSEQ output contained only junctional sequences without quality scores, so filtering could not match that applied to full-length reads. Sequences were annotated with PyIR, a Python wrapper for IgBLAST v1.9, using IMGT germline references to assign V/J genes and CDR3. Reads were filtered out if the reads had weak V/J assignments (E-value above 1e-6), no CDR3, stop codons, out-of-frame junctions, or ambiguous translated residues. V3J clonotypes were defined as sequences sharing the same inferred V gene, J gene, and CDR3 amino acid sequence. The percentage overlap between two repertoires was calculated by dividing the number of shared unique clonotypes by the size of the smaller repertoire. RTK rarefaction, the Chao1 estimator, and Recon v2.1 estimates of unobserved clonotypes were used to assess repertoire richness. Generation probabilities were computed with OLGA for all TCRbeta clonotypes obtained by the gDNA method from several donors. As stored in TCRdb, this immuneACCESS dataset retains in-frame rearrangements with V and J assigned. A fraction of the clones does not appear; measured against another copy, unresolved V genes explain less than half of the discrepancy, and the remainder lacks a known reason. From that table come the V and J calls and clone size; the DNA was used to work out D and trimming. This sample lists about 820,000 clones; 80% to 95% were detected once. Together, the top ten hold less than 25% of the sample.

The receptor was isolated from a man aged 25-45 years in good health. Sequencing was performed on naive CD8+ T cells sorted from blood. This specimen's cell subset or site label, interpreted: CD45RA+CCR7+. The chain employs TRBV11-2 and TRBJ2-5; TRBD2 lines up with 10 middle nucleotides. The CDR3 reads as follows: CASSSPSPSGSWQETQYF. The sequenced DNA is TGTGCCAGCAGCTCCCCTAGCCCTAGCGGGAGTTGGCAAGAGACCCAGTACTTC.